A single sample is the source of the 10 T cell receptor beta chains below, sequenced in a study of blood T cell repertoires in COVID-19. Data came from immunoSEQ multiplex PCR; TCRdb stores just in-frame clones and leaves some out. The sample has around 180,000 clones, roughly nine tenths seen once. Sequenced input: peripheral blood. Source of these receptors: a man between 65 and 85 years old with active or convalescent COVID-19.

The CDR3 is CASRTGGRGPQPQHF. The CDR3 bases are TGTGCCAGTAGAACTGGGGGCCGGGGACCTCAGCCCCAGCATTTT. This chain connects TRBV19 to TRBJ1-5, with a possible D match to TRBD1 (6 bases). The germline gives CDR1 LNHDA, CDR2 SQIVND (reference sequence). V lost 6 bases and J lost 6, with 18 bases in between. The length of the CDR3 is 15 residues.

This clone was detected only once. The rearrangement links TRBV6-5 to TRBJ1-2; weak D call: TRBD1 (5 bases). Germline CDR1 reads MNHEY; CDR2 reads SVGAGI. This CDR3 contains 13 residues. The V end was cut by 7 bases, the J end by 4 bases, with 13 bases between. For the CDR3, the DNA is TGTGCCAGCACCCTGGACACTTCCTATGGCTACACCTTC. It yields the protein CASTLDTSYGYTF.

The chain employs TRBV14 and TRBJ1-1, with D unclear. The germline gives CDR1 SGHDN, CDR2 FVKESK. Trimming stripped 0 bases from V and 8 bases from J, with 10 bases between. The CDR3 consists of 13 residues. The CDR3 DNA sequence: TGTGCCAGCAGCCAAGAAATCCAAGAGGAAGCTTTCTTT. This translates into CASSQEIQEEAFF.

CDR3 in amino acids: CASSERGGGRNTIYF. The CDR3 bases are TGTGCCAGCAGTGAAAGGGGGGGCGGCAGAAACACCATATATTTT. The chain links TRBV6-1 to TRBJ1-3; a weak D match, TRBD1 (6 bases). The ends were cut back, 2 bases at V and 5 bases at J, with 13 bases in the middle. The CDR3 contains 15 residues. CDR1 and CDR2 (germline): MNHNS, SASEGT.

This clone was observed once. CDR3 nucleotide sequence: TGTGCCAGCAGTGAGGCGGGAAACTATGGCTACACCTTC. Its translation is CASSEAGNYGYTF. The rearrangement joins TRBV6-1 to TRBJ1-2; D uncertain. The CDR3 totals 13 residues. CDR1 and CDR2 (germline): MNHNS, SASEGT. Trimming cost V 3 bases and J 2 bases, with 7 bases left between them.

This chain uses TRBV10-3 with TRBJ2-3; 8 positions agree with TRBD2. The junction had 4 bases not matched to a gene; V was cut back by 3 bases and J by 2 bases. This CDR3 has 15 amino acids. Looked up from germline, CDR1 is ENHRY and CDR2 is SYGVKD. The CDR3, as DNA: TGTGCCATCAGTGACCCAGCGGGGGTCACAGATACGCAGTATTTT. Its protein product is CAISDPAGVTDTQYF.

This chain connects TRBV6-2 or TRBV6-3 to TRBJ2-4; a weak D match, TRBD2 (6 bases). Germline CDR1 is MNHEY and CDR2 is SVGEGT. V was clipped by 6 bases and J by 6 bases, with 18 bases between them. The CDR3 is 15 residues long. The CDR3 sequence: CASSPAEGTANIQYF. Written as DNA, the CDR3 is TGTGCCAGCAGCCCCGCGGAGGGTACTGCAAACATTCAGTACTTC.

This clone was seen a single time. The CDR3 here is CASSFHPTVTYEQYF. CDR3 nucleotide sequence: TGTGCCAGCAGCTTTCACCCGACAGTAACCTACGAGCAGTACTTC. This rearrangement joins TRBV7-2 to TRBJ2-7; D may be TRBD1 (5 bases). V lost 3 bases and J 2 bases, leaving 14 bases between the germline ends. The CDR3 sequence is 15 residues long. The germline gives CDR1 SGHTA, CDR2 FQGNSA. Full variable domain (outside the CDR3, taken from reference TRBV7-2 and TRBJ2-7): GAGVSQSPSNKVTEKGKDVELRCDPISGHTALYWYRQSLGQGLEFLIYFQGNSAPDKSGLPSDRFSAERTGGSVSTLTIQRTQQEDSAVYLCASSFHPTVTYEQYFGPGTRLTVT.

The chain couples TRBV6-5 to TRBJ1-5; TRBD1 is a possible D gene (6 bases). The CDR3 length is 14 residues. Germline CDR1 and CDR2: MNHEY and SVGAGI. Trimming stripped 9 bases from V and 3 bases from J, with 15 bases between. CDR3 in amino acids: CASSTGQYNQPQHF. The DNA for the CDR3 is TGTGCCAGTTCAACCGGACAGTACAATCAGCCCCAGCATTTT.

This clone has just one count. This chain connects TRBV7-2 to TRBJ2-7; 7 bases align to TRBD2. The CDR3 runs to 15 residues. In germline, CDR1 is SGHTA, CDR2 FQGNSA. The junction had 8 bases not matched to a gene; V was cut back by 2 bases and J by 4 bases. CDR3 coding DNA: TGTGCCAGCAGCTTACTTACGGGAGGCGATTACGAGCAGTACTTC. Translating it yields CASSLLTGGDYEQYF.